This T cell receptor beta chain stems from a study of T cells in localized non-small cell lung cancer. Study-level results: Only one tumor region went through sequencing, so heterogeneity may still be there. Blood T cell density predicted longer survival; adjacent-lung clonality, shorter.

The protocol was immunoSEQ multiplex PCR, while the TCRdb copy is restricted to in-frame clones and leaves out a portion. The sample holds some 22,000 clones, 80% to 85% seen once. Regarding this clone: Antigen unknown.

Germline V gives CDR1 MNHNS, CDR2 SASEGT. CDR3 length: 15 residues. The V end lost 1 base, the J end lost 2 bases, and 12 bases lay between the germline ends. The chain recombines TRBV6-1 with TRBJ2-7; D uncertain. The specimen comprised PBMCs, sampled before any cancer treatment. The sequence came from a man aged 35 to 69 with stage II lung adenocarcinoma. CDR3 protein: CASSEERQSPYEQYF. The DNA for the CDR3 is TGTGCCAGCAGTGAAGAGAGGCAGTCTCCCTACGAGCAGTACTTC.